Below are 27 T cell receptor beta chains sequenced from a single sample in a study of follicular helper T cells after annual influenza vaccination. Time point denoted: 2014-2015 season, pre-vaccination. This table comes from immunoSEQ multiplex PCR, and its TCRdb copy is limited to in-frame clones, with some not included. Of approximately 30,000 clones in the sample, roughly 80% were seen once. This material consisted of CXCR5+ CD38- circulating T follicular helper cells from blood, taken on the day of influenza vaccination. The subset is: circulating Tfh, non-naive CD4+CXCR5+PD-1+ (ICOS+CD38+ or ICOS-CD38-). The receptors were sampled from an adult who received the influenza vaccine.

The chain recombines TRBV25-1 with TRBJ1-4; 8 bases agree with TRBD1. The J segment lost 7 bases and the V segment lost 2 bases, leaving 12 bases of the junction unmatched. This CDR3 comprises 17 residues. The germline V gene has CDR1 MGHDK and CDR2 SYGVNS. The CDR3 loop is CASSEQGAKARGEKLFF. CDR3 DNA sequence: TGTGCCAGCAGTGAACAGGGGGCTAAGGCCCGGGGTGAAAAACTGTTTTTT. The full variable domain, in which reference TRBV25-1 and TRBJ1-4 provide the parts outside the CDR3, is EADIYQTPRYLVIGTGKKITLECSQTMGHDKMYWYQQDPGMELHLIHYSYGVNSTEKGDLSSESTVSRIRTEHFPLTLESARPSHTSQYLCASSEQGAKARGEKLFFGSGTQLSVL.

V and J are TRBV7-2 and TRBJ2-5; TRBD2 might be the D (6 bases). CDR3 length: 14 amino acids. Per the germline V gene, CDR1 is SGHTA and CDR2 is FQGNSA. Trimming left V 5 bases short and J 4 bases short, with 14 bases between. CDR3 amino acids: CASSPRLDVETQYF. The CDR3 nucleotides are TGTGCCAGCAGCCCGAGACTAGACGTAGAGACCCAGTACTTC.

This chain uses TRBV6-5 with TRBJ2-7, with D perhaps matching TRBD1 (6 bases). Germline V gene sequence: CDR1 MNHEY, CDR2 SVGAGI. The V end lost 6 bases, the J end lost 2 bases, and 14 bases lay between the germline ends. There are 14 residues in the CDR3. The CDR3 nucleotides read TGTGCCAGCAGCTCGGACAGACTTCCCTACGAGCAGTACTTC. This codes for CASSSDRLPYEQYF.

The V gene is TRBV30, the J gene TRBJ2-7; 8 bases map to TRBD2. Germline loops: CDR1 GTSNPN, CDR2 SVGIG (reference sequence). The length of the CDR3 is 15 residues. The junction had 12 bases not matched to a gene; V was cut back by 3 bases and J by 5 bases. As DNA, the CDR3 is TGTGCCTGGAGCCAACCGGGACTAGGCGTAAACGAGCAGTACTTC. This codes for CAWSQPGLGVNEQYF.

This clone came up once. The gene calls are TRBV5-4 and TRBJ2-2; 7 bases fit TRBD2. The germline gives CDR1 SGHNT, CDR2 YYREEE (reference sequence). After removal of 6 bases from V and 4 bases from J, the junction contained 9 bases not matched to a gene. The length of the CDR3 is 15 residues. CDR3 sequence reads: CASTPGGTGTGELFF. CDR3 DNA sequence: TGTGCCAGCACCCCGGGAGGAACAGGCACCGGGGAGCTGTTTTTT.

The chain couples TRBV6-1 to TRBJ2-1, with TRBD2 identical over 11 bases. The CDR3 is 15 residues long. Unmatched junction bases numbered 10, after V lost 6 bases and J lost 9 bases. CDR1 and CDR2 (germline): MNHNS, SASEGT. CDR3 DNA: TGTGCCAGCAGCGGACTAGCGGGTGTATCGGGTGAGCAGTTCTTC. This gives the protein CASSGLAGVSGEQFF.

The chain uses TRBV5-4 and TRBJ1-6; D possibly corresponds to TRBD1 (5 bases). Trimming stripped 1 base from V and 8 bases from J, with 7 bases between. This CDR3 is built from 13 residues. Germline V gene sequence: CDR1 SGHNT, CDR2 YYREEE (reference sequence). CDR3 nucleotides: TGTGCCAGCAGCTTGATAGGGGATTCACCCCTCCACTTT. This sequence encodes CASSLIGDSPLHF.

This clone has more than one count but fewer than ten. The chain couples TRBV7-9 to TRBJ1-2; the D is unclear. CDR3 length: 14 residues. The ends were cut back, 7 bases at V and 0 bases at J, with 12 bases in the middle. Germline CDR1 reads SEHNR; CDR2 reads FQNEAQ (reference sequence). DNA of the CDR3: TGTGCCAGCACCCAGGCCGGTTCTAACTATGGCTACACCTTC. As protein: CASTQAGSNYGYTF.

This clone was counted between two and nine times. The same CDR3 also results from other DNA sequences found in this sample. The rearrangement uses TRBV6-4 and TRBJ1-1, with D maybe TRBD1 (5 bases). V was trimmed by 6 bases and J by 0 bases, leaving 11 bases between them. The CDR3 runs 14 residues. Germline CDR1 is MRHNA and CDR2 is SNTAGT. DNA for the CDR3: TGTGCCAGCAGCCCGGGGGGAGTGAACACTGAAGCTTTCTTT. Encoded protein: CASSPGGVNTEAFF.

The J gene is TRBJ2-2, the V gene TRBV2; the D gene is possibly TRBD2 (6 bases). The CDR3 sequence is 14 residues long. The germline V gene has CDR1 SNHLY and CDR2 FYNNEI. V was trimmed by 4 bases and J by 5 bases, leaving 11 bases between them. For the CDR3, the DNA is TGTGCCAGCAGTGGGCAGGGAGGTACCGGGGAGCTGTTTTTT. It specifies CASSGQGGTGELFF.

This sequence joins TRBV5-6 and TRBJ2-5; a weak D match, TRBD2 (5 bases). The CDR3 loop spans 17 amino acids. Per the germline V gene, CDR1 is SGHDT and CDR2 is YYEEEE. With 1 base removed from V and 9 bases from J, the gap between germline ends came to 25 bases. CDR3 loop: CASSLMPGDSSPASQYF. The CDR3 DNA is TGTGCCAGCAGCTTGATGCCCGGGGATTCCTCCCCAGCCTCCCAGTACTTC.

This clone was observed once. V and J are TRBV18 and TRBJ1-1, with D unclear. Germline values: CDR1 KGHSH, CDR2 LQKENI. CDR3 length: 13 amino acids. V lost 1 base and J lost 6, with 9 bases in between. This CDR3 reads CASSPRRSSEAFF. CDR3 coding DNA: TGTGCCAGCTCACCACGCAGGTCCTCTGAAGCTTTCTTT.

The V and J genes are TRBV10-1 and TRBJ2-2; tentative D call: TRBD1 (6 bases). Trimming shortened V by 2 bases and J by 1 base, and 11 bases separated the two germline ends. CDR3 length equals 16 residues. CDR1 is WNHNN and CDR2 is SYGVQD in the germline V gene (reference sequence). The CDR3 nucleotides are TGCGCCAGCAGTGAGGCAGGGGCCCGGAACACCGGGGAGCTGTTTTTT. Translation gives CASSEAGARNTGELFF.

The table lists this clone with a few counts. The chain combines TRBV6-1 with TRBJ1-5; D may be TRBD1 (5 bases). The CDR3 contains 17 residues. Trimming shortened V by 2 bases and J by 2 bases, and 16 bases separated the two germline ends. Germline V lookup: CDR1 MNHNS, CDR2 SASEGT. CDR3 loop: CASSENGGGLGNQPQHF. DNA of the CDR3: TGTGCCAGCAGTGAAAACGGTGGGGGGTTAGGCAATCAGCCCCAGCATTTT.

CDR3 in amino acids: CASSQQETQYF. DNA of the CDR3: TGCGCCAGCAGTCAACAAGAGACCCAGTACTTC. The chain uses TRBV5-1 and TRBJ2-5, with D unresolved. Germline CDR1 SGHRS, CDR2 YFSETQ. The CDR3 sequence is 11 residues long. The V and J ends lost 5 bases and 2 bases respectively, with 4 bases between them. Variable domain in full (rest from reference TRBV5-1 and TRBJ2-5): KAGVTQTPRYLIKTRGQQVTLSCSPISGHRSVSWYQQTPGQGLQFLFEYFSETQRNKGNFPGRFSGRQFSNSRSEMNVSTLELGDSALYLCASSQQETQYFGPGTRLLVL.

The chain recombines TRBV28 with TRBJ2-7; D is unclear. Trimming cost V 7 bases and J 3 bases, with 7 bases left between them. CDR1 and CDR2 (germline): MDHEN, SYDVKM. This CDR3 is built from 11 residues. This CDR3 reads CASIGNYEQYF. The CDR3 region has the DNA TGTGCCAGCATTGGCAACTACGAGCAGTACTTC.

V gene TRBV19 combines with J gene TRBJ2-3, with 10 bases identical to TRBD2. CDR3 length: 17 amino acids. Germline assignment: CDR1 LNHDA and CDR2 SQIVND (reference sequence). V was pared by 5 bases and J by 5 bases, with 13 bases of the junction left unmatched. This CDR3 reads CASSSPRAGGPRDTQYF. The CDR3 nucleotides are TGTGCCAGTAGTTCCCCCCGAGCGGGGGGGCCCAGAGATACGCAGTATTTT.

The chain links TRBV6-5 to TRBJ2-4; 7 bases align to TRBD1. The germline CDR1 and CDR2 sequences are MNHEY and SVGAGI. CDR3 length equals 14 residues. J lost 8 bases, V lost 5 bases, and 9 bases had no gene match. CDR3 sequence (DNA): TGTGCCAGCAGTAATCGACAGGGCTTATACATTCAGTACTTC. Its protein is CASSNRQGLYIQYF.

This chain connects TRBV5-4 to TRBJ2-6, with TRBD1 identical over 10 bases. This CDR3 region has 17 residues. The J segment lost 0 bases and the V segment lost 4 bases, leaving 4 bases of the junction unmatched. Germline loops: CDR1 SGHNT, CDR2 YYREEE (reference sequence). The chain's CDR3 is CASSRQGAASGANVLTF. CDR3 DNA sequence: TGTGCCAGCAGCCGACAGGGGGCGGCCTCTGGGGCCAACGTCCTGACTTTC.

V is TRBV7-6 and J is TRBJ2-1, with 10 bases fitting TRBD2. This CDR3 comprises 14 residues. The germline V gene encodes CDR1 SGHVS and CDR2 FNYEAQ. Losses at the gene ends were 3 bases for V and 5 bases for J; bases not matched to a gene: 1. DNA for the CDR3: TGTGCCAGCAGCTTTAGCGGGGGGAACAATGAGCAGTTCTTC. Translated: CASSFSGGNNEQFF.

The rearrangement joins TRBV18 to TRBJ2-7; no clear D. V lost 3 bases to trimming and J lost 2 bases, with 8 bases between them. Germline CDR1 KGHSH, CDR2 LQKENI. The CDR3 is 13 residues long. The CDR3 loop reads CASSPDTAYEQYF. DNA for the CDR3: TGTGCCAGCTCACCCGACACCGCCTACGAGCAGTACTTC.

CDR3 in amino acids: CASSIEPGLRGYTF. DNA for the CDR3: TGTGCCAGTAGTATAGAGCCGGGACTGCGGGGCTACACCTTC. V usage is TRBV19 and J usage is TRBJ1-2; tentative D call: TRBD1 (5 bases). V was cut by 0 bases and J by 8 bases, with 13 bases left in between. In germline, CDR1 is LNHDA, CDR2 SQIVND (reference sequence). The CDR3 is 14 residues long.

The chain uses TRBV27 and TRBJ1-1, with 7 bases identical to TRBD1. CDR1 MNHEY and CDR2 SMNVEV come from the germline V gene (reference sequence). Trimming took 6 bases from V and 3 from J; bases not matched to a gene: 10. CDR3 length: 15 residues. CDR3 sequence: CASSHNDRVDTEAFF. Here the CDR3 DNA reads TGTGCCAGCAGCCATAACGACAGGGTTGACACTGAAGCTTTCTTT.

The chain combines TRBV25-1 with TRBJ2-7, with 8 nucleotides matching TRBD2. Trimming took 2 bases from V and 3 from J; bases not matched to a gene: 9. The germline CDR1 and CDR2 sequences are MGHDK and SYGVNS. CDR3 length: 16 residues. The CDR3 DNA follows: TGTGCCAGCAGTGAAGGGGGACTAGGAGGGGGCTACGAGCAGTACTTC. Its translation is CASSEGGLGGGYEQYF.

The chain uses TRBV19 and TRBJ1-3; D not certain. In germline, CDR1 is LNHDA, CDR2 SQIVND (reference sequence). The CDR3 has 14 amino acids. Trimming took 3 bases from V and 2 from J, leaving 8 bases between them. CDR3 amino acids: CASSIPGTGNTIYF. The CDR3 DNA reads as TGTGCCAGTAGTATCCCGGGAACTGGAAACACCATATATTTT.

CDR3: CSAGAGLEEFF. The DNA for the CDR3 is TGCAGTGCCGGAGCGGGACTAGAGGAGTTCTTC. The V and J genes are TRBV20-1 and TRBJ2-1; 8 bases fit TRBD2. The CDR3 has 11 amino acids. V was pared by 6 bases and J by 14 bases, with 9 bases of the junction left unmatched. CDR1 is DFQATT, CDR2 SNEGSKA, per germline (reference sequence).

This chain joins TRBV13 and TRBJ2-3, with TRBD1 identical over 8 bases. Germline CDR1 PRHDT, CDR2 FYEKMQ (reference sequence). V lost 2 bases to trimming and J lost 5 bases; unmatched junction nucleotides: 3. There are 14 residues in the CDR3. CDR3 region: CASSLSGGGDTQYF. CDR3 DNA: TGTGCCAGCAGCTTATCAGGGGGCGGAGATACGCAGTATTTT.